The 8 T cell receptor beta chains listed next were all sequenced from one sample in a study of blood T cell repertoires in COVID-19. This table comes from immunoSEQ multiplex PCR, and its TCRdb copy is limited to in-frame clones, with some not included. The data contain approximately 350,000 clones, roughly 90% of them singletons. Specimen: peripheral blood. The source is a young woman with COVID-19, enrolled during active disease.

The rearrangement uses TRBV5-5 and TRBJ2-3, with 7 bases fitting TRBD1. With 4 bases clipped from V and 4 bases from J, the junction kept 12 bases outside the gene matches. This CDR3 is 16 amino acids long. The germline V gene encodes CDR1 SGHKS and CDR2 YYEKEE (reference sequence). CDR3 protein: CASSGTRGNAPDTQYF. For the CDR3, the DNA is TGTGCCAGCAGCGGTACCAGGGGGAATGCACCAGATACGCAGTATTTT.

The V and J genes are TRBV11-3 and TRBJ2-7; TRBD2 matches 8 bases. The CDR3 spans 15 residues. V trimming: 1 base; J trimming: 3 bases; junction bases outside the gene matches: 5. Germline V gene data show CDR1 as SGHNT and CDR2 as YENEEA. The DNA for the CDR3 is TGTGCCAGCAGCTTAGGCGGGGGGCTGGGCTACGAGCAGTACTTC. Amino acid sequence: CASSLGGGLGYEQYF.

In regard to this clone: The germline gene is not matched at one end of the junction; a read error may be the cause. V is TRBV7-7 and J is TRBJ1-6; TRBD1 might be the D (5 bases). The CDR3 has 13 amino acids. Germline assignment: CDR1 SSHAT and CDR2 FNYEAQ (reference sequence). Here the CDR3 DNA reads TGTGCTAGCAGTCGGGACTCAGGTTCACCCCTCCACTTT. The encoded protein is CASSRDSGSPLHF. The whole variable domain, remainder taken from reference TRBV7-7 and TRBJ1-6, is GAGVSQSPRYKVTKRGQDVTLRCDPISSHATLYWYQQALGQGPEFLTYFNYEAQPDKSGLPSDRFSAERPEGSISTLTIQRTEQRDSAMYRCASSRDSGSPLHFGNGTRLTVT.

The chain employs TRBV3-1 (or the pseudogene TRBV3-2) and TRBJ2-7, with 8 bases lining up with TRBD2. The V segment lost 0 bases and the J segment 7 bases; nucleotides outside the gene matches: 14. The length of the CDR3 is 17 residues. Germline-derived CDR1 and CDR2 are LGHDT and YNNKEL (reference sequence). DNA for the CDR3: TGTGCCAGCAGCCAAGAGGCCCTCAGCGGGAGAACGTATGAGCAGTACGTC. Translating it yields CASSQEALSGRTYEQYV.

This chain connects TRBV5-1 to TRBJ1-5, with D possibly TRBD1 on 5 matching bases. Trimming took 4 bases from V and 2 from J, leaving 16 bases between them. CDR3 length: 16 residues. Germline CDR1 is SGHRS and CDR2 is YFSETQ. The DNA of the CDR3 is TGCGCCAGCAGCCGGTTCCCCGGGGGGGGCAATCAGCCCCAGCATTTT. This translates into CASSRFPGGGNQPQHF.

The V and J genes are TRBV7-8 and TRBJ2-1, with 9 bases identical to TRBD1. The CDR3 is made up of 14 amino acids. The trim removed 3 bases at V and 6 bases at J, leaving 3 bases unmatched. Per germline, CDR1 SGHVS and CDR2 FQNEAQ. CDR3 DNA sequence: TGTGCCAGCAGCTTCACAGGGGGCCTCAATGAGCAGTTCTTC. Its translation is CASSFTGGLNEQFF.

The DNA of the CDR3 is TGTGCCAGCAGCCCCTCGACAGGGGACTACGAGCAGTACTTC. Translation: CASSPSTGDYEQYF. V gene TRBV13 combines with J gene TRBJ2-7; 8 bases are a match to TRBD1. The CDR3 is 14 residues long. The germline CDR1 and CDR2 sequences are PRHDT and FYEKMQ (reference sequence). V was pared by 5 bases and J by 3 bases, with 6 bases of the junction left unmatched. The full variable domain, with the rest looked up from reference TRBV13 and TRBJ2-7, is AAGVIQSPRHLIKEKRETATLKCYPIPRHDTVYWYQQGPGQDPQFLISFYEKMQSDKGSIPDRFSAQQFSDYHSELNMSSLELGDSALYFCASSPSTGDYEQYFGPGTRLTVT.

This clone was seen a single time. J is TRBJ2-2 and V is TRBV15; 12 bases are shared with TRBD2. There are 18 residues in the CDR3. CDR1 and CDR2 from the germline V gene are LNHNV and YYDKDF (reference sequence). V shed 0 bases, J shed 3 bases, and the junction held 5 bases outside the gene matches. CDR3 nucleotide sequence: TGTGCCACCAGCAGAGAAGCTAGCGGGGGGGCCGACACCGGGGAGCTGTTTTTT. It is translated as CATSREASGGADTGELFF.